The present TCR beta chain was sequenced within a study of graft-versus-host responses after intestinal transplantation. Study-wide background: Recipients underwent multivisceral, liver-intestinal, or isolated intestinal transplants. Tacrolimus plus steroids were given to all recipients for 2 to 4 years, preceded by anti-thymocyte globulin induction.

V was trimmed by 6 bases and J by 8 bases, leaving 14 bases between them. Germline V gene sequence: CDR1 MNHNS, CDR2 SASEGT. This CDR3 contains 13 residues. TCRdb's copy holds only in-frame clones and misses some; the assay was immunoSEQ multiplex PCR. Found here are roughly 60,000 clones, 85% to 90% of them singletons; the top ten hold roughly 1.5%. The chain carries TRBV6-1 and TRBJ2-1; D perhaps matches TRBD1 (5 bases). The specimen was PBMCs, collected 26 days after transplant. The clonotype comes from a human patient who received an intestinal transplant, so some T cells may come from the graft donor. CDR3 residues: CASRSAGLYEQFF. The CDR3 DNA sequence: TGTGCCAGCAGAAGCGCAGGGTTATATGAGCAGTTCTTC.